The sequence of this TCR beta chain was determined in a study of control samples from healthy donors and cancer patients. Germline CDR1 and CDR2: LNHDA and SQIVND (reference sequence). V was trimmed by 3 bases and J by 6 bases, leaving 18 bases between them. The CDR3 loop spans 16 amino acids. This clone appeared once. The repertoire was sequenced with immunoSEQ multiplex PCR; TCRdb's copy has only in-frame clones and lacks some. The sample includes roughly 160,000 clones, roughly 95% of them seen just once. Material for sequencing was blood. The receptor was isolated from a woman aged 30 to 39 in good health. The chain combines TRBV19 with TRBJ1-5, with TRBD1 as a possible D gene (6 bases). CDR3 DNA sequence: TGTGCCAGTAGTATCCCCCCGGGGGCCAGCCGTCAGCCCCAGCATTTT. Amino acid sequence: CASSIPPGASRQPQHF.